Listed here are 20 T cell receptor beta chains from one sample, sequenced in a study of cytomegalovirus exposure and HLA in healthy donors. Sequenced by immunoSEQ multiplex PCR; TCRdb stores in-frame clones only, minus some. The sample lists tens of thousands of clones, 94% occurring once. The material sequenced was PBMCs. The receptor source for this set is a woman younger than 30 in good health and CMV-seronegative.

This chain uses TRBV27 with TRBJ1-1; no clear D. The ends were cut back, 2 bases at V and 5 bases at J, with 12 bases in the middle. Germline CDR1 MNHEY, CDR2 SMNVEV (reference sequence). The CDR3 contains 14 residues. CDR3 coding DNA: TGTGCCAGCAGTTTAATCGCCGGGAGGACTGAAGCTTTCTTT. Protein sequence: CASSLIAGRTEAFF.

The chain is built from TRBV2 and TRBJ2-1; D gene unclear. The V gene lost 4 bases and the J gene lost 4 bases, with 14 bases spanning the gap. The CDR3 spans 15 residues. Germline-derived CDR1 and CDR2 are SNHLY and FYNNEI. Here the CDR3 reads CASSGRLPPYNEQFF. For the CDR3, the DNA is TGTGCCAGCAGTGGGCGGTTACCACCTTACAATGAGCAGTTCTTC.

The gene calls are TRBV5-6 and TRBJ2-1; a possible D gene is TRBD1 (6 bases). This CDR3 is built from 15 residues. V lost 3 bases, J lost 2 bases, and 12 bases lay in between. Germline assignment: CDR1 SGHDT and CDR2 YYEEEE. The CDR3 DNA reads TGTGCCAGCAGCTGGGGGACACCTGCCTACAATGAGCAGTTCTTC. Amino acid sequence: CASSWGTPAYNEQFF. Complete variable domain (other parts from reference TRBV5-6 and TRBJ2-1): DAGVTQSPTHLIKTRGQQVTLRCSPKSGHDTVSWYQQALGQGPQFIFQYYEEEERQRGNFPDRFSGHQFPNYSSELNVNALLLGDSALYLCASSWGTPAYNEQFFGPGTRLTVL.

The DNA for the CDR3 is TGTGCCAGCAGTGATCGACAGGGGCCCTACGAGCAGTACTTC. Translating it yields CASSDRQGPYEQYF. The genes are TRBV2 and TRBJ2-7; 8 positions agree with TRBD1. This CDR3 is built from 14 residues. Trimming cost V 3 bases and J 2 bases; bases outside gene matches: 3. The germline CDR1 and CDR2 sequences are SNHLY and FYNNEI.

The chain employs TRBV28 and TRBJ2-3; 8 bases fit TRBD1. This CDR3 is 15 amino acids long. The germline gives CDR1 MDHEN, CDR2 SYDVKM. V dropped 4 bases and J dropped 0; count of bases not matched to a gene: 3. The CDR3 spells CASSSHRGSTDTQYF. Written as DNA, the CDR3 is TGTGCCAGCAGTTCCCACAGGGGGAGCACAGATACGCAGTATTTT.

This chain uses TRBV29-1 with TRBJ1-1, with TRBD1 identical over 8 bases. Germline trimming cut 6 bases from V and 1 base from J; bases unmatched to any gene: 7. The CDR3 loop spans 14 amino acids. The germline V gene encodes CDR1 SQVTM and CDR2 ANQGSEA. Here the CDR3 DNA reads TGCAGCGTGCAAACAGGGGGGCCGAACACTGAAGCTTTCTTT. Translating it yields CSVQTGGPNTEAFF.

The chain has TRBV5-1 and TRBJ2-2; 7 bases align to TRBD2. CDR3 length: 16 residues. The germline V gene has CDR1 SGHRS and CDR2 YFSETQ. V lost 1 base and J lost 1; bases outside the gene matches: 4. CDR3 nucleotides: TGCGCCAGCAGCTTGTCGGCTAGCGGGAACACCGGGGAGCTGTTTTTT. It translates to CASSLSASGNTGELFF.

The CDR3 reads CAISVDRDTEAFF. The CDR3, as DNA: TGTGCCATCAGTGTTGACAGGGACACTGAAGCTTTCTTT. The chain links TRBV10-3 to TRBJ1-1; TRBD1 matches at 7 bases. V lost 4 bases, J lost 3 bases, and 2 bases stayed unmatched. Germline V gives CDR1 ENHRY, CDR2 SYGVKD. The CDR3 has 13 residues.

The chain carries TRBV7-2 and TRBJ2-3; 12 nucleotides line up with TRBD2. V shed 0 bases and J 6 bases; nucleotides not matched to a gene: 4. Germline loops: CDR1 SGHTA, CDR2 FQGNSA. There are 16 residues in the CDR3. The CDR3 nucleotides are TGTGCCAGCAGCTTAGCCCCTAGCGGGGGGGCCGATACGCAGTATTTT. It codes for CASSLAPSGGADTQYF. The full variable domain, completed using reference TRBV7-2 and TRBJ2-3, is GAGVSQSPSNKVTEKGKDVELRCDPISGHTALYWYRQSLGQGLEFLIYFQGNSAPDKSGLPSDRFSAERTGGSVSTLTIQRTQQEDSAVYLCASSLAPSGGADTQYFGPGTRLTVL.

The chain is built from TRBV6-5 and TRBJ2-7; a possible D gene is TRBD1 (5 bases). The CDR3 is made up of 15 amino acids. Germline CDR1 MNHEY, CDR2 SVGAGI. The ends were cut back, 2 bases at V and 3 bases at J, with 14 bases in the middle. CDR3: CASSYQQDPFYEQYF. The CDR3 nucleotides are TGTGCCAGCAGTTACCAACAGGATCCCTTCTACGAGCAGTACTTC.

Here the CDR3 reads CASSRSRDRGQPQHF. Written as DNA, the CDR3 is TGTGCCAGCAGCCGATCCCGGGACAGGGGCCAGCCCCAGCATTTT. The V gene is TRBV7-8, the J gene TRBJ1-5; 10 bases align to TRBD1. Looked up from germline, CDR1 is SGHVS and CDR2 is FQNEAQ. V dropped 5 bases and J dropped 7; count of bases not matched to a gene: 8. CDR3 length: 15 residues.

V is TRBV6-1 and J is TRBJ1-1; TRBD1 agrees at 8 bases. Germline V CDR1 and CDR2: MNHNS, SASEGT. Trimming at V came to 8 bases and at J to 4 bases, leaving 6 bases not matched to a gene. This CDR3 has 13 amino acids. The CDR3 here is CASRGDRLTEAFF. The CDR3 nucleotides are TGTGCCAGCCGAGGGGACAGGCTCACTGAAGCTTTCTTT.

V is TRBV5-4 and J is TRBJ2-7; the match to TRBD2 covers 7 bases. The ends lost 3 bases at V and 5 bases at J; junction bases unmatched: 8. Germline assignment: CDR1 SGHNT and CDR2 YYREEE (reference sequence). The CDR3 covers 14 residues. The CDR3 region has the DNA TGTGCCAGCAGCTCCCGGGGGGTCAGCCACGAGCAGTACTTC. It is translated as CASSSRGVSHEQYF.

In this sample, this clone turned up once. The J gene is TRBJ1-6, the V gene TRBV5-6; TRBD1 might be the D (5 bases). The CDR3 consists of 14 residues. The V gene's germline CDR1 is SGHDT and CDR2 YYEEEE. V was trimmed by 4 bases and J by 4 bases, leaving 9 bases between them. CDR3 bases: TGTGCCAGCAGCCGGACATTATATAATTCACCCCTCCACTTT. Translating it yields CASSRTLYNSPLHF.

This clone has only a few counts. V and J are TRBV30 and TRBJ1-2; weak D call: TRBD1 (6 bases). The CDR3 is 14 residues long. The germline V gene encodes CDR1 GTSNPN and CDR2 SVGIG (reference sequence). Trimming shortened V by 5 bases and J by 4 bases, and 17 bases separated the two germline ends. The CDR3: CAWQLQGASYGYTF. As DNA, the CDR3 is TGTGCCTGGCAGCTACAGGGTGCCAGCTATGGCTACACCTTC.

V gene TRBV10-2 combines with J gene TRBJ2-7, with a tentative D call TRBD2 (6 bases). The germline gives CDR1 WSHSY, CDR2 SAAADI. Trimming took 3 bases from V and 2 from J, leaving 14 bases between them. CDR3 length: 15 amino acids. As DNA, the CDR3 is TGCGCCAGCAGTGAACCGGGACTGACAACCTACGAGCAGTACTTC. It yields the protein CASSEPGLTTYEQYF.

The CDR3 nucleotides are TGTGCCAGCAGAACAAACCCCGGAGTGGGTGAAAAACTGTTTTTT. Its translation: CASRTNPGVGEKLFF. V and J are TRBV6-5 and TRBJ1-4; D remains unclear. Germline loops: CDR1 MNHEY, CDR2 SVGAGI. The CDR3 length is 15 residues. Trimming stripped 6 bases from V and 7 bases from J, with 18 bases between.

This chain joins TRBV9 and TRBJ2-6; D unclear. The ends were cut back, 2 bases at V and 2 bases at J, with 2 bases in the middle. Germline CDR1 reads SGDLS; CDR2 reads YYNGEE. This CDR3 contains 13 residues. CDR3 bases: TGTGCCAGCAGCGTTACTGGGGCCAACGTCCTGACTTTC. It codes for CASSVTGANVLTF. Full variable domain (remainder filled in from reference TRBV9 and TRBJ2-6): DSGVTQTPKHLITATGQRVTLRCSPRSGDLSVYWYQQSLDQGLQFLIQYYNGEERAKGNILERFSAQQFPDLHSELNLSSLELGDSALYFCASSVTGANVLTFGAGSRLTVL.

The gene calls are TRBV30 and TRBJ2-7; no clear D. The V and J ends lost 0 bases and 3 bases respectively, with 12 bases between them. From germline, CDR1 is GTSNPN and CDR2 SVGIG (reference sequence). The CDR3 covers 14 residues. The CDR3 DNA is TGTGCCTGGAGTGTCTCGTTCAGGAACTACGAGCAGTACTTC. Protein sequence: CAWSVSFRNYEQYF.

This sequence joins TRBV27 and TRBJ2-7; 8 bases are a match to TRBD2. The CDR3 length is 16 residues. Germline CDR1 is MNHEY and CDR2 is SMNVEV (reference sequence). The J segment lost 7 bases and the V segment lost 4 bases, leaving 15 bases of the junction unmatched. The DNA for the CDR3 is TGTGCCAGCAGTTCACCCCTCGGACTAGCTGTTCGAGAGCAGTACTTC. It specifies CASSSPLGLAVREQYF.